These 28 T cell receptor beta chains were all obtained from the same sample, sequenced in a study of blood T cell repertoires in COVID-19. TCRdb's copy holds only in-frame clones and misses some; the assay was immunoSEQ multiplex PCR. The sample has about 250,000 clones, approximately 84% seen once. Sequenced material: PBMCs or T cells enriched from blood (not recorded which). Receptor source: a man aged 35 to 55 who had recovered from COVID-19.

The chain combines TRBV18 with TRBJ2-4; no clear D. Trimming took off 3 bases at V and 8 bases at J, with 17 bases between the two ends. Germline assignment: CDR1 KGHSH and CDR2 LQKENI. The CDR3 spans 15 residues. The CDR3 reads CASSPFSSTGDIQYF. CDR3 coding DNA: TGTGCCAGCTCACCGTTCTCATCGACCGGAGACATTCAGTACTTC. Full variable domain (remainder filled in from reference TRBV18 and TRBJ2-4): NAGVMQNPRHLVRRRGQEARLRCSPMKGHSHVYWYRQLPEEGLKFMVYLQKENIIDESGMPKERFSAEFPKEGPSILRIQQVVRGDSAAYFCASSPFSSTGDIQYFGAGTRLSVL.

This chain uses TRBV7-2 with TRBJ1-3; D is perhaps TRBD1 (5 bases). The germline gives CDR1 SGHTA, CDR2 FQGNSA. The CDR3 has 13 amino acids. The ends were cut back, 4 bases at V and 3 bases at J, with 7 bases in the middle. The CDR3 DNA sequence: TGTGCCAGCAGCTCCGGGGGTGGAAACACCATATATTTT. It translates to CASSSGGGNTIYF.

The V and J genes are TRBV14 and TRBJ2-1; maybe TRBD2 (6 bases). CDR3 length equals 14 residues. Germline V lookup: CDR1 SGHDN, CDR2 FVKESK. V gave up 2 bases and J gave up 6 bases, with 11 bases separating them. CDR3 sequence (DNA): TGTGCCAGCAGCCAACAACTAGCTAGCAATGAGCAGTTCTTC. Protein sequence: CASSQQLASNEQFF.

This clone was detected only a few times. This rearrangement joins TRBV3-1 (or the pseudogene TRBV3-2) to TRBJ2-7, with D possibly TRBD2 on 6 matching bases. The germline CDR1 and CDR2 sequences are LGHDT and YNNKEL (reference sequence). The CDR3 spans 13 residues. V dropped 2 bases and J dropped 9 bases, with 14 bases sitting between them. The CDR3 here is CASSQMMGGSQYF. DNA of the CDR3: TGTGCCAGCAGCCAAATGATGGGGGGATCGCAGTACTTC.

This clone came up a few times. V usage is TRBV28 and J usage is TRBJ1-5, with a possible D match to TRBD1 (5 bases). V lost 5 bases to trimming and J lost 8 bases, with 10 bases between them. CDR3 size: 12 residues. Germline CDR1 MDHEN, CDR2 SYDVKM. CDR3 nucleotide sequence: TGTGCCAGCAGTCCAACAGGTGAGCCCCAGCATTTT. It specifies CASSPTGEPQHF.

The table lists this clone with a few counts. V and J are TRBV29-1 and TRBJ2-7, with D tentatively TRBD1 (5 bases). V shed 6 bases and J shed 1 base, with 16 bases lying between them. This CDR3 is 14 amino acids long. CDR1 is SQVTM and CDR2 is ANQGSEA in the germline V gene. CDR3 amino acids: CSVKTASSSYEQYF. CDR3 DNA sequence: TGCAGCGTAAAGACAGCTTCATCATCCTACGAGCAGTACTTC.

The J gene is TRBJ2-2, the V gene TRBV19; TRBD2 matches at 10 bases. V lost 7 bases to trimming and J lost 4 bases; unmatched junction nucleotides: 6. CDR3 size: 15 residues. Germline V lookup: CDR1 LNHDA, CDR2 SQIVND (reference sequence). This chain's CDR3 is CASIVAGGFTGELFF. The CDR3 nucleotides are TGTGCCAGTATAGTAGCGGGGGGATTCACCGGGGAGCTGTTTTTT.

The rearrangement links TRBV28 to TRBJ2-3; 10 positions agree with TRBD2. The germline CDR1 and CDR2 sequences are MDHEN and SYDVKM. The trim removed 10 bases at V and 3 bases at J, leaving 10 bases unmatched. CDR3 length equals 15 residues. CDR3 amino acids: CATAAGGARTDTQYF. Here the CDR3 DNA reads TGTGCCACCGCAGCGGGAGGGGCCCGGACAGATACGCAGTATTTT. The full variable domain, completed using reference TRBV28 and TRBJ2-3, is DVKVTQSSRYLVKRTGEKVFLECVQDMDHENMFWYRQDPGLGLRLIYFSYDVKMKEKGDIPEGYSVSREKKERFSLILESASTNQTSMYLCATAAGGARTDTQYFGPGTRLTVL.

The chain is built from TRBV19 and TRBJ2-1; D gene ambiguous. CDR3 length equals 16 residues. Germline lookup yields CDR1 LNHDA and CDR2 SQIVND (reference sequence). V lost 3 bases and J lost 0, with 12 bases in between. The CDR3: CASSINHLSSYNEQFF. For the CDR3, the DNA is TGTGCCAGTAGTATTAATCACCTGAGCTCCTACAATGAGCAGTTCTTC.

V gene TRBV11-2 combines with J gene TRBJ1-2, with 7 bases that match TRBD1. Unmatched junction bases numbered 8, after V lost 1 base and J lost 3 bases. CDR3 length equals 16 residues. In germline, CDR1 is SGHAT, CDR2 FQNNGV. CDR3 protein: CASSLGPGTGDYGYTF. Here the CDR3 DNA reads TGTGCCAGCAGCTTAGGTCCCGGTACAGGGGACTATGGCTACACCTTC.

This clone has just one count. V and J are TRBV5-1 and TRBJ2-3; possible D gene TRBD1, 5 bases. Per the germline V gene, CDR1 is SGHRS and CDR2 is YFSETQ. The CDR3 consists of 14 residues. Trimming pared 3 bases from V and 0 bases from J, leaving 8 bases between. The DNA of the CDR3 is TGCGCCAGCAGCTGGGGCTGGAGCACAGATACGCAGTATTTT. Its translation: CASSWGWSTDTQYF. The whole variable domain, filled in from reference TRBV5-1 and TRBJ2-3, reads KAGVTQTPRYLIKTRGQQVTLSCSPISGHRSVSWYQQTPGQGLQFLFEYFSETQRNKGNFPGRFSGRQFSNSRSEMNVSTLELGDSALYLCASSWGWSTDTQYFGPGTRLTVL.

V usage is TRBV19 and J usage is TRBJ1-4, with 7 bases fitting TRBD1. Per the germline V gene, CDR1 is LNHDA and CDR2 is SQIVND (reference sequence). Losses at the gene ends were 3 bases for V and 7 bases for J; bases not matched to a gene: 8. This CDR3 has 15 amino acids. The chain's CDR3 is CASSITGVDGEKLFF. The CDR3 coding sequence is TGTGCCAGTAGTATTACAGGGGTTGACGGTGAAAAACTGTTTTTT.

This chain joins TRBV11-2 and TRBJ2-1, with 9 bases fitting TRBD1. The CDR3 loop spans 15 amino acids. V shed 2 bases, J shed 6 bases, and the junction held 5 bases outside the gene matches. CDR1 SGHAT and CDR2 FQNNGV come from the germline V gene. Here the CDR3 reads CASSLYVDRGNEQFF. CDR3 sequence (DNA): TGTGCCAGCAGCTTATATGTGGACAGGGGCAATGAGCAGTTCTTC.

The chain has TRBV10-3 and TRBJ2-3; unclear D gene. The CDR3 is 12 amino acids. V was pared by 8 bases and J by 0 bases, with 6 bases between. Germline V gene data show CDR1 as ENHRY and CDR2 as SYGVKD. In DNA form, the CDR3 reads TGTGCCATCCGTCTGAGCACAGATACGCAGTATTTT. Translation: CAIRLSTDTQYF.

The genes are TRBV6-5 and TRBJ1-4, with TRBD1 identical over 7 bases. The germline CDR1 and CDR2 sequences are MNHEY and SVGAGI. J gave up 7 bases and V 2 bases, and 4 bases lay outside the gene matches. The length of the CDR3 is 14 residues. The CDR3: CASSYGRDSEKLFF. In DNA form, the CDR3 reads TGTGCCAGCAGTTACGGCAGGGACAGTGAAAAACTGTTTTTT.

This chain joins TRBV10-3 and TRBJ1-1; 8 positions match TRBD1. The junction had 8 bases not matched to a gene; V was cut back by 8 bases and J by 6 bases. Germline loops: CDR1 ENHRY, CDR2 SYGVKD. This CDR3 has 13 residues. CDR3 coding DNA: TGTGCCATCTCGACAGGGGAGATATCTGAAGCTTTCTTT. Its protein product is CAISTGEISEAFF.

The table lists this clone with a count of one. Other nucleotide sequences in the sample specify the same CDR3. The rearrangement joins TRBV9 to TRBJ2-5; D unclear. CDR1 is SGDLS, CDR2 YYNGEE, per germline. CDR3 size: 13 residues. V lost 0 bases to trimming and J lost 1 base, with 4 bases between them. Here the CDR3 DNA reads TGTGCCAGCAGCGTAGCTCTCCAAGAGACCCAGTACTTC. Translated: CASSVALQETQYF.

The genes are TRBV30 and TRBJ2-7, with 11 bases aligning to TRBD2. CDR3 length equals 14 residues. The ends lost 2 bases at V and 6 bases at J; junction bases unmatched: 6. CDR1 GTSNPN and CDR2 SVGIG come from the germline V gene (reference sequence). This CDR3 reads CAWSFGTSGSEQYF. CDR3 in DNA: TGTGCCTGGAGTTTCGGGACTAGCGGCAGCGAGCAGTACTTC.

The table lists this clone with a count of one. This sequence joins TRBV5-4 and TRBJ2-2; 7 bases match TRBD2. The germline CDR1 and CDR2 sequences are SGHNT and YYREEE (reference sequence). After removal of 2 bases from V and 2 bases from J, the junction contained 6 bases not matched to a gene. The CDR3 is 16 residues long. DNA for the CDR3: TGTGCCAGCAGCTTAAGCCGGGACTACAACACCGGGGAGCTGTTTTTT. Translated, it gives CASSLSRDYNTGELFF.

The chain recombines TRBV5-5 with TRBJ1-6, with D possibly being TRBD1 (6 bases). V was trimmed by 4 bases and J by 7 bases, leaving 12 bases between them. The CDR3 has 14 amino acids. The germline gives CDR1 SGHKS, CDR2 YYEKEE (reference sequence). The CDR3 protein is CASSTDSPNSPLHF. The CDR3, as DNA: TGTGCCAGCAGCACGGACAGTCCAAATTCACCCCTCCACTTT.

The chain joins TRBV9 to TRBJ1-4; 9 nucleotides line up with TRBD1. Germline CDR1 SGDLS, CDR2 YYNGEE. V shed 7 bases and J 8 bases; nucleotides not matched to a gene: 6. The length of the CDR3 is 13 residues. The CDR3: CASSTGGSEKLFF. CDR3 bases: TGTGCCAGCTCCACAGGGGGCAGCGAAAAACTGTTTTTT.

This clone appeared a single time. V gene TRBV19 combines with J gene TRBJ2-5, with D uncertain. The CDR3 runs to 11 residues. V was shortened by 5 bases and J by 2 bases, with 3 bases between the two germline ends. The germline CDR1 and CDR2 sequences are LNHDA and SQIVND (reference sequence). CDR3 sequence (DNA): TGTGCCAGTAGTGTACAAGAGACCCAGTACTTC. It is translated as CASSVQETQYF.

The chain is built from TRBV4-1 and TRBJ2-5, with TRBD2 matching over 9 bases. The CDR3 has 19 amino acids. V lost 0 bases and J lost 1; bases outside the gene matches: 12. Looked up from germline, CDR1 is MGHRA and CDR2 is YSYEKL. The CDR3 protein is CASSQDPDLAGASQETQYF. The CDR3 DNA sequence: TGCGCCAGCAGCCAAGACCCAGACTTAGCGGGGGCCTCCCAAGAGACCCAGTACTTC.

This rearrangement joins TRBV7-9 to TRBJ2-2, with unresolved D. The germline V gene has CDR1 SEHNR and CDR2 FQNEAQ (reference sequence). Deletions cut 3 bases from V and 8 bases from J, with 13 bases between. CDR3 length: 14 amino acids. Here the CDR3 DNA reads TGTGCCAGCAGCTTCTTCTATTTGAGGGGGGAGCTGTTTTTT. It yields the protein CASSFFYLRGELFF.

J is TRBJ1-2 and V is TRBV27, with 7 positions matching TRBD1. The CDR3 runs 18 residues. Unmatched junction bases numbered 17, after V lost 4 bases and J lost 3 bases. Per the germline V gene, CDR1 is MNHEY and CDR2 is SMNVEV (reference sequence). The CDR3 DNA reads as TGTGCCAGCAGTTCCCGCGACGACAGGGCCGCGGGCTACTATGGCTACACCTTC. Its protein is CASSSRDDRAAGYYGYTF.

The chain is built from TRBV6-5 and TRBJ1-1; the D gene is possibly TRBD1 (5 bases). The CDR3 runs 15 residues. V lost 6 bases and J lost 3, with 17 bases in between. In germline, CDR1 is MNHEY, CDR2 SVGAGI. The CDR3 reads CASRDQGGIDTEAFF. The CDR3 bases are TGTGCCAGCAGGGATCAGGGAGGGATAGACACTGAAGCTTTCTTT.

The CDR3 sequence: CASSVGDRGYNEQFF. Written as DNA, the CDR3 is TGTGCCAGCAGCGTAGGGGACAGGGGTTACAATGAGCAGTTCTTC. This chain joins TRBV9 and TRBJ2-1; 10 nucleotides match TRBD1. The CDR3 totals 15 residues. The J segment lost 4 bases and the V segment lost 0 bases, leaving 1 base of the junction unmatched. Germline assignment: CDR1 SGDLS and CDR2 YYNGEE.

This rearrangement joins TRBV19 to TRBJ2-5; D gene uncertain. CDR1 and CDR2 (germline): LNHDA, SQIVND (reference sequence). V was cut by 6 bases and J by 4 bases, with 18 bases left in between. The CDR3 contains 15 residues. The CDR3 bases are TGTGCCAGTAGCAAAACGCTTTTAGCTCCAGAGACCCAGTACTTC. Its protein product is CASSKTLLAPETQYF.